Sequencing of this TCR beta chain was carried out in a study of shared clonotypes between healthy human individuals. Study results and limitations: Only blood was sampled, and tissue TCR repertoires likely differ from blood ones. Non-shared clonotypes had lower generation probabilities than those shared by all four donors.

In the study's own analysis: ImmunoSEQ gave junction-only sequences without quality scores, so filtering differed. TCRdb's copy holds only in-frame clones and misses some; the assay was immunoSEQ multiplex PCR. The V and J calls and clone size are taken from that table; D and trimming were inferred from the DNA. Of approximately 840,000 clones in the sample, about 96% were seen once. CD45RO negativity and positive selection for CCR7 defined naive CD8 cells, a population that excluded terminally differentiated effector memory CD45RA+ cells. In germline, CDR1 is PRHDT, CDR2 FYEKMQ (reference sequence). This CDR3 contains 13 residues. About this clone itself: What it binds is unknown. A read error may account for a junction end that differs from germline.

The J gene is TRBJ2-5, the V gene TRBV13; the D call may be TRBD1 or TRBD2 (5 bases each). The receptor's source is a man aged 30 to 39 in good health. The sample taken for sequencing was naive CD8+ T cells sorted from blood. The CDR3 spells CASSLGDEETQYF. The CDR3, as DNA: TGTGCCAGCAGCCTAGGGGACGAGGAGACCCAGTACTTC.